The 17 T cell receptor beta chains given below trace back to one sample, sequenced in a study of T cell responses to AZD1222 COVID-19 vaccine. Assay: immunoSEQ multiplex PCR; the TCRdb copy retains only in-frame clones and omits some. This table holds approximately 83,000 clones, around nine tenths found once. The specimen comprised peripheral blood, sampled on day 0 of MenACWY control vaccination. The source of these receptors is an adult in good health.

The chain uses TRBV6-6 and TRBJ2-1; perhaps TRBD2 as D (6 bases). V shed 8 bases and J shed 0 bases, with 11 bases lying between them. Germline V gene sequence: CDR1 MNHNY, CDR2 SVGAGI (reference sequence). This CDR3 has 14 amino acids. Here the CDR3 DNA reads TGTGCCAGCGCCGTGGGGGGCTCCTACAATGAGCAGTTCTTC. This encodes CASAVGGSYNEQFF.

The rearrangement uses TRBV30 and TRBJ1-2, with no clear D. This CDR3 has 12 residues. CDR1 GTSNPN and CDR2 SVGIG come from the germline V gene (reference sequence). The V and J ends lost 0 bases and 1 base respectively, with 3 bases between them. The CDR3, as DNA: TGTGCCTGGAGTGTGGATAACTATGGCTACACCTTC. This translates into CAWSVDNYGYTF. Combining the CDR3 with reference TRBV30 and TRBJ1-2 gives the whole variable domain SQTIHQWPATLVQPVGSPLSLECTVEGTSNPNLYWYRQAAGRGLQLLFYSVGIGQISSEVPQNLSASRPQDRQFILSSKKLLLSDSGFYLCAWSVDNYGYTFGSGTRLTVV.

In its sample, this clone was seen once. The V call is TRBV5-6, the J call TRBJ2-7; no definite D call. This CDR3 has 14 residues. Deletions cut 4 bases from V and 0 bases from J, with 11 bases between. Germline values: CDR1 SGHDT, CDR2 YYEEEE. The CDR3 DNA reads TGTGCCAGCAGCCTGGGGTACAGCTCCTACGAGCAGTACTTC. Translating it yields CASSLGYSSYEQYF. Full variable domain (rest looked up from reference TRBV5-6 and TRBJ2-7): DAGVTQSPTHLIKTRGQQVTLRCSPKSGHDTVSWYQQALGQGPQFIFQYYEEEERQRGNFPDRFSGHQFPNYSSELNVNALLLGDSALYLCASSLGYSSYEQYFGPGTRLTVT.

The V and J genes are TRBV27 and TRBJ2-7; 8 bases fit TRBD2. CDR3 length equals 13 residues. The J segment lost 4 bases and the V segment lost 8 bases, leaving 7 bases of the junction unmatched. Germline V lookup: CDR1 MNHEY, CDR2 SMNVEV (reference sequence). DNA for the CDR3: TGTGCCAGCCACTCTAGCGGGCCTTACGAGCAGTACTTC. Protein product: CASHSSGPYEQYF.

The V gene is TRBV5-4, the J gene TRBJ2-1, with 11 bases identical to TRBD2. Germline CDR1 is SGHNT and CDR2 is YYREEE (reference sequence). J lost 6 bases, V lost 4 bases, and 9 bases had no gene match. This CDR3 has 16 residues. CDR3 in amino acids: CASSHPTSGRGNEQFF. CDR3 nucleotide sequence: TGTGCCAGCAGCCACCCCACTAGCGGGAGAGGCAATGAGCAGTTCTTC.

The chain is built from TRBV5-6 and TRBJ2-5; D is uncertain. There are 13 residues in the CDR3. Germline CDR1 SGHDT, CDR2 YYEEEE. Trimming pared 1 base from V and 5 bases from J, leaving 9 bases between. The CDR3 region is CASSLIGGETQYF. The CDR3 DNA reads as TGTGCCAGCAGCTTGATCGGTGGGGAGACCCAGTACTTC.

The rearrangement joins TRBV19 to TRBJ1-5; possibly TRBD1 for D (6 bases). CDR1 and CDR2 (germline): LNHDA, SQIVND (reference sequence). V dropped 6 bases and J dropped 7 bases, with 13 bases sitting between them. The CDR3 sequence is 13 residues long. The CDR3 DNA sequence: TGTGCCAGTAGGGGAGGGGGATGGCAGCCCCAGCATTTT. As protein: CASRGGGWQPQHF.

The chain joins TRBV21-1 to TRBJ2-2; TRBD1 is taken as the D call from the table, unchecked against the DNA. TRBV21-1 is listed as a pseudogene. This CDR3 has 15 amino acids. The CDR3 loop reads CASPRGAAHAGELFF. CDR3 DNA sequence: TGTGCCAGCCCCAGGGGGGCCGCGCACGCCGGGGAGCTGTTTTTT.

J is TRBJ2-3 and V is TRBV28; D may match TRBD1 or TRBD2 (6 bases each). The CDR3 covers 16 residues. Germline CDR1 is MDHEN and CDR2 is SYDVKM. Trimming removed 5 bases at V and 5 bases at J, with 20 bases between. Here the CDR3 DNA reads TGTGCCAGCAGTGCCAGGGCCCTAAAGGGGGGAGATACGCAGTATTTT. This translates into CASSARALKGGDTQYF.

The chain combines TRBV30 with TRBJ2-7; the D gene is possibly TRBD2 (6 bases). CDR1 is GTSNPN and CDR2 is SVGIG in the germline V gene (reference sequence). V was clipped by 6 bases and J by 0 bases, with 12 bases between them. The CDR3 length is 13 residues. CDR3 protein: CACTSGSSYEQYF. CDR3 DNA: TGTGCCTGCACCTCCGGGAGCTCCTACGAGCAGTACTTC.

The CDR3 sequence is CATSGGGPSGSYEQYF. CDR3 bases: TGTGCCACCAGCGGGGGAGGTCCTAGCGGGAGTTACGAGCAGTACTTC. This chain joins TRBV15 and TRBJ2-7, with TRBD2 matching 10 bases. The CDR3 is 16 residues long. Germline CDR1 LNHNV, CDR2 YYDKDF (reference sequence). V dropped 5 bases and J dropped 4; count of bases not matched to a gene: 11.

This sequence joins TRBV28 and TRBJ2-5; D not resolved. Trimming took 5 bases from V and 6 from J, leaving 7 bases between them. From germline, CDR1 is MDHEN and CDR2 SYDVKM. CDR3 length: 11 amino acids. The CDR3 reads CASSVKKTQYF. CDR3 sequence (DNA): TGTGCCAGCAGTGTAAAGAAGACCCAGTACTTC.

The V call is TRBV28, the J call TRBJ2-3, with TRBD2 matching 7 bases. The CDR3 totals 16 residues. CDR1 is MDHEN, CDR2 SYDVKM, per germline. With V trimmed by 3 bases and J by 6 bases, 12 bases remained unmatched. The DNA of the CDR3 is TGTGCCAGCAGTTTCTCCAGCGGGACTTCACTGGATACGCAGTATTTT. Encoded protein: CASSFSSGTSLDTQYF.

This clone came up a few times. The CDR3 is CASSVVSRGMAFF. The CDR3 nucleotides read TGTGCCAGCAGTGTTGTGAGCCGGGGTATGGCTTTCTTT. This sequence joins TRBV12-3 or TRBV12-4 and TRBJ1-1; D call uncertain. The CDR3 is 13 residues long. V lost 5 bases to trimming and J lost 11 bases, with 18 bases between them.

The gene calls are TRBV25-1 and TRBJ1-1; D is unresolved. The CDR3 is made up of 15 amino acids. Germline V CDR1 and CDR2: MGHDK, SYGVNS. V lost 1 base and J 5 bases, leaving 14 bases between the germline ends. The CDR3 DNA is TGTGCCAGCAGTGAATCATCCCACGTCAAGACTGAAGCTTTCTTT. Translation gives CASSESSHVKTEAFF.

CDR3 in DNA: TGTGCCACCAGCAGAGCACCCAAGGCAGGGGCAACTAATGAAAAACTGTTTTTT. Its translation is CATSRAPKAGATNEKLFF. This chain uses TRBV15 with TRBJ1-4; D perhaps matches TRBD1 (6 bases). The CDR3 totals 18 residues. The germline CDR1 and CDR2 sequences are LNHNV and YYDKDF (reference sequence). V was shortened by 1 base and J by 0 bases, with 15 bases between the two germline ends.

This chain uses TRBV14 with TRBJ2-7; D unclear. The CDR3 sequence is 12 residues long. The V and J ends lost 3 bases and 7 bases respectively, with 10 bases between them. Germline assignment: CDR1 SGHDN and CDR2 FVKESK. CDR3 DNA: TGTGCCAGCAGCCACAGTCCCCGGGAGCAGTACTTC. Its translation is CASSHSPREQYF.